This TCR beta chain was captured by sequencing in a study of T cells in tuberculosis. Study in general: CD1B tetramers identified T cells specific for mycobacterial lipid GMM. In South Africa, adults with active tuberculosis were compared with IGRA-negative and latently infected IGRA-positive adolescents.

The method was immunoSEQ multiplex PCR; TCRdb's version includes in-frame clones alone and lacks a portion of them. This table holds about 7,700 clones, 95% found once. About this clone itself: As yet, its antigen is unknown.

Tuberculosis was confirmed by positive sputum smear and/or M. tuberculosis culture. The CDR3 spans 15 residues. CDR1 is SNHLY, CDR2 FYNNEI, per germline. V lost 4 bases to trimming and J lost 5 bases; unmatched junction nucleotides: 10. Findings of the study overall: Smaller distances to GMM-specific TCRs suggested their expansion in active tuberculosis.

V usage is TRBV2 and J usage is TRBJ2-5; 7 nucleotides line up with TRBD1. This clonotype was sampled from an adult with tuberculosis. Sequencing input: PBMCs. The CDR3 loop reads CASSGNLGGGETQYF. The CDR3 DNA follows: TGTGCCAGCAGTGGCAACTTAGGGGGCGGGGAGACCCAGTACTTC.